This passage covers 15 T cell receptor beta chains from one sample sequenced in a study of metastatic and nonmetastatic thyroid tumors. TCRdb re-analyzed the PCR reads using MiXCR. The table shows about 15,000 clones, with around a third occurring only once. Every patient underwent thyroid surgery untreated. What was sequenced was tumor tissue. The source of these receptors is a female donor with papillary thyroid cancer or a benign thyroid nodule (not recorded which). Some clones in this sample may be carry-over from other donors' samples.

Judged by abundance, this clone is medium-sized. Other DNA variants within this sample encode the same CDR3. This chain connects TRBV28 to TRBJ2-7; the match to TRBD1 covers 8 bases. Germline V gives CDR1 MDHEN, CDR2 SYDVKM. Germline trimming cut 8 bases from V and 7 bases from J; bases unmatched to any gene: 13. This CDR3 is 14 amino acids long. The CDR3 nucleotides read TGTGCCAGCCGATCAATCTCCAGGGGGCGAGAGCAGTACTTC. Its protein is CASRSISRGREQYF.

The CDR3 is CASSLSYGQIYEQYF. As DNA, the CDR3 is TGTGCCAGCAGCTTATCCTATGGACAGATCTACGAGCAGTACTTC. J is TRBJ2-7 and V is TRBV11-2; D possibly corresponds to TRBD1 (6 bases). Germline CDR1 SGHAT, CDR2 FQNNGV. This CDR3 has 15 residues. V shed 2 bases and J shed 3 bases, with 14 bases lying between them.

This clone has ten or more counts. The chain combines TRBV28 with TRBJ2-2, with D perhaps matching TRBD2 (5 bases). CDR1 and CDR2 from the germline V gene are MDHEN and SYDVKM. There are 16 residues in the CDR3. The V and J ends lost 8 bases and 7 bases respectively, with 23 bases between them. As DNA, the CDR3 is TGTGCCAGCTCGAACCCATGGACGGGAAAACTCGGGGAGCTGTTTTTT. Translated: CASSNPWTGKLGELFF.

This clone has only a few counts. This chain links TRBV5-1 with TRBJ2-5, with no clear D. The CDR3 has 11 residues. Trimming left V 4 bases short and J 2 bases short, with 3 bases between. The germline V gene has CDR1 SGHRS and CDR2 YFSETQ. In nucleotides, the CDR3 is TGCGCCAGCAGCCAGCAAGAGACCCAGTACTTC. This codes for CASSQQETQYF.

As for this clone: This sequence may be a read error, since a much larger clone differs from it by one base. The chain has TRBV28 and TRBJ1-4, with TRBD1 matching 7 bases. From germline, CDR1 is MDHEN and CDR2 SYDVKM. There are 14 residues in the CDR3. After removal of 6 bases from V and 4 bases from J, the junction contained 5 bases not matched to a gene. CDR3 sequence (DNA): TGTGCCAGCAGCCTCGGGACAGATAATGAAAAACTGTTTTTT. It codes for CASSLGTDNEKLFF.

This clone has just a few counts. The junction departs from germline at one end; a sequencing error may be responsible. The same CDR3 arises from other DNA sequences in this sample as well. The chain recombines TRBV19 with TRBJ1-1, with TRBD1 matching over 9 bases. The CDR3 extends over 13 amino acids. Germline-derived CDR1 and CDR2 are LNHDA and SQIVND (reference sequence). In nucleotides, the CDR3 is TGTGCCAGTAGTTCTGGACAGGGGACTGAAGCCTTCTTT. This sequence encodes CASSSGQGTEAFF.

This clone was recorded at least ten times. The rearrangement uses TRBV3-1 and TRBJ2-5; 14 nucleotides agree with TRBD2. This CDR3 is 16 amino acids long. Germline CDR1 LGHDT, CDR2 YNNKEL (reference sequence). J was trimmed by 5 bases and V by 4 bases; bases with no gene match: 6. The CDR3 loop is CASSRGTSGRSETQYF. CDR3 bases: TGTGCCAGCAGCCGGGGGACTAGCGGGAGAAGCGAGACCCAGTACTTC.

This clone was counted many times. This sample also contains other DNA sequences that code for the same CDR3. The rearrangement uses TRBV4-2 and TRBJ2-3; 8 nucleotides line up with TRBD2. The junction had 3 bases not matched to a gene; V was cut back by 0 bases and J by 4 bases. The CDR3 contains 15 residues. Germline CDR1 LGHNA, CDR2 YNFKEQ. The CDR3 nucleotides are TGTGCCAGCAGCCAAGATGCGGGACTAGCAGATACGCAGTATTTT. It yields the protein CASSQDAGLADTQYF.

The CDR3 here is CSARDPLAGHTGELFF. The CDR3 nucleotides are TGCAGTGCTAGAGATCCCCTAGCGGGACACACCGGGGAGCTGTTTTTT. The chain is built from TRBV20-1 and TRBJ2-2; 9 positions agree with TRBD2. In germline, CDR1 is DFQATT, CDR2 SNEGSKA (reference sequence). The V gene end was trimmed by 0 bases and the J gene end by 3 bases; junction bases not matched to a gene: 5. The CDR3 is 16 residues long.

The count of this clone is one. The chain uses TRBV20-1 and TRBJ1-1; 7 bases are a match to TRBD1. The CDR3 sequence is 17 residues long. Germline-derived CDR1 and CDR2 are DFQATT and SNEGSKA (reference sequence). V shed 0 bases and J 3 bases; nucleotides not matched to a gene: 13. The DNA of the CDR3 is TGCAGTGCTAGAGATCTTTCCAGGGGGAAAGCTGACACTGAAGCTTTCTTT. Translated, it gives CSARDLSRGKADTEAFF.

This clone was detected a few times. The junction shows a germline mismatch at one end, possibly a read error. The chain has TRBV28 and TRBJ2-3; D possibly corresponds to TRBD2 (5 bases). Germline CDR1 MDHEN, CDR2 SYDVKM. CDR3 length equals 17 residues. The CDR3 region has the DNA TGTGCCGGCAGTTTCTCCCTGACTATCGGAATCACAGATACGCAGTATTTT. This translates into CAGSFSLTIGITDTQYF.

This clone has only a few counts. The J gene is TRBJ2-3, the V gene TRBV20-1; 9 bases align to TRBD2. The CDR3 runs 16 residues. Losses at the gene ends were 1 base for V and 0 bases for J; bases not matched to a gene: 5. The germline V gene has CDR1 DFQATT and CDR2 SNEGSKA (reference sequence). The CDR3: CSARVAGVGSTDTQYF. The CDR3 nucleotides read TGCAGTGCTAGAGTAGCGGGGGTTGGAAGCACAGATACGCAGTATTTT.

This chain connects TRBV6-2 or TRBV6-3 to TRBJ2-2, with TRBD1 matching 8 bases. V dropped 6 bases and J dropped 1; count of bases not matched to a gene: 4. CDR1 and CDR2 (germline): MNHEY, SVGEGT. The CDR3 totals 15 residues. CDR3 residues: CASSRDRGNTGELFF. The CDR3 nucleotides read TGTGCCAGCAGCCGCGACAGGGGGAACACCGGGGAGCTGTTTTTT.

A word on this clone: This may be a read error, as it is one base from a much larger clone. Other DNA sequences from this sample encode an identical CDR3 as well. This chain's CDR3 is CASNKPPPQYF. CDR3 bases: TGTGCCAGCAATAAACCCCCCCCACAGTACTTC. The V call is TRBV6-2 or TRBV6-3, the J call TRBJ2-7, with D unresolved. Germline-derived CDR1 and CDR2 are MNHEY and SVGEGT. V was shortened by 7 bases and J by 10 bases, with 14 bases between the two germline ends. The CDR3 spans 11 residues.

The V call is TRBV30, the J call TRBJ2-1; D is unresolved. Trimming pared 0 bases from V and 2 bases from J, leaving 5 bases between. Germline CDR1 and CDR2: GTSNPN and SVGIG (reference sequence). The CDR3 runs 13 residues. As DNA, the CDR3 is TGTGCCTGGAGTGTCGGAGCCTACAATGAGCAGTTCTTC. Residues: CAWSVGAYNEQFF.